Listed below are T cell receptor beta chains from one sample, sequenced in a study of shared clonotypes between healthy human individuals. TCRdb's table, derived via immunoSEQ multiplex PCR, lists solely in-frame clones and lacks some. Among 1,400,000 or so clones listed, less than 99% were seen once. Sequencing was carried out using naive CD4+ T cells sorted from blood. All receptors derive from a man aged 25-45 years in good health. Each CDR3 is given with its conserved first and last residue. Fields, in order: J gene, clone size, V gene, D gene, CDR3 protein, CDR3 DNA. D genes are given only for firm matches. The listing skips clone size in some rows; elsewhere it reads once, few, many or a size class.

TRBJ2-7,NA,TRBV5-4,TRBD1,CASSLEGQSSYEQYF,TGTGCCAGCAGCTTGGAGGGACAGAGCTCCTACGAGCAGTACTTC
TRBJ1-3,NA,TRBV10-1,NA,CASSEDTIGNTIYF,TGCGCCAGCAGTGAGGACACAATAGGAAACACCATATATTTT
TRBJ2-7,NA,TRBV9,TRBD1,CASIRTGTVLYEQYF,TGTGCCAGCATTAGAACCGGGACAGTGCTCTACGAGCAGTACTTC
TRBJ2-7,NA,TRBV10-2,TRBD2,CASRETLAGDHYEQYF,TGCGCCAGCAGGGAGACACTAGCGGGAGACCACTACGAGCAGTACTTC
TRBJ1-1,once,TRBV18,NA,CASSPRQSEAFF,TGTGCCAGCTCACCACGGCAGTCTGAAGCTTTCTTT
TRBJ2-1,NA,TRBV6-6,TRBD2,CASSSRLAGDREQFF,TGTGCCAGCAGTTCCCGCCTAGCGGGAGATCGTGAGCAGTTCTTC
TRBJ2-7,NA,TRBV28,NA,CASSLSVAEHGTSREQYF,TGTGCCAGCAGTTTAAGCGTAGCGGAACACGGGACTTCGAGGGAGCAGTACTTC
TRBJ2-2,NA,TRBV27,TRBD2,CASSLRTSGRFVRTGELFF,TGTGCCAGCAGTTTACGGACTAGCGGGAGGTTTGTGCGCACCGGGGAGCTGTTTTTT
TRBJ2-7,NA,TRBV9,TRBD2,CASSSRPSGTTYYEQYF,TGTGCCAGCAGCTCAAGACCCTCCGGGACTACATACTACGAGCAGTACTTC
TRBJ2-6,NA,TRBV19,NA,CAAGAGPLGGANVLTF,TGTGCCGCGGGTGCAGGACCCCTTGGAGGGGCCAACGTCCTGACTTTC
TRBJ2-3,once,TRBV29-1,NA,CSVVPRAGTDTQYF,TGCAGCGTTGTTCCCAGGGCTGGCACAGATACGCAGTATTTT
TRBJ1-2,NA,TRBV27,NA,CASSPRLVSGYGYTF,TGTGCCAGCAGCCCACGTCTGGTCTCGGGCTATGGCTACACCTTC
TRBJ2-5,NA,TRBV7-8,NA,CASSLVLAFRGETQYF,TGTGCCAGCAGCTTAGTCCTAGCGTTTCGTGGGGAGACCCAGTACTTC
TRBJ1-1,once,TRBV30,TRBD1,CAWSVRDRVGYAEAFF,TGTGCCTGGAGTGTAAGGGACAGGGTGGGGTACGCTGAAGCTTTCTTT
TRBJ1-2,NA,TRBV5-6,NA,CASTARAKGYTF,TGTGCCAGCACGGCCAGGGCGAAGGGCTACACCTTC
TRBJ1-1,NA,TRBV7-2,NA,CASSVVQGNLPVTEAFF,TGTGCCAGCAGCGTTGTGCAGGGCAACCTTCCTGTCACTGAAGCTTTCTTT
TRBJ1-2,NA,TRBV30,NA,CAWRPPGAVYYGYTF,TGTGCCTGGAGGCCCCCGGGGGCAGTTTACTATGGCTACACCTTC
TRBJ1-3,NA,TRBV18,NA,CASSPREITFSGNTIYF,TGTGCCAGCTCACCACGGGAGATCACTTTCTCTGGAAACACCATATATTTT
TRBJ2-7,NA,TRBV10-3,TRBD1,CAISESTGGYEQYF,TGTGCCATCAGTGAGTCGACAGGGGGCTACGAGCAGTACTTC
TRBJ2-7,NA,TRBV2,NA,CASSGHPTYEQYF,TGTGCCAGCAGTGGTCACCCTACCTACGAGCAGTACTTC
TRBJ2-1,NA,TRBV5-4,TRBD1,CASSFGQGAYNEQFF,TGTGCCAGCAGCTTCGGACAGGGAGCCTACAATGAGCAGTTCTTC
TRBJ1-2,NA,TRBV7-9,NA,CASSLEAVNHGYTF,TGTGCCAGCAGCTTAGAAGCAGTAAATCATGGCTACACCTTC
TRBJ2-3,once,TRBV28,NA,CASSLLGTLRLTDTQYF,TGTGCCAGCAGTCTGCTCGGGACACTCCGACTCACAGATACGCAGTATTTT
TRBJ1-1,NA,TRBV28,NA,CASSLHGSGTEAFF,TGTGCCAGCAGTTTGCATGGTTCTGGCACTGAAGCTTTCTTT
TRBJ2-1,once,TRBV27,TRBD1,CASSLWVKTGDAYNEQFF,TGTGCCAGCAGTTTATGGGTAAAAACAGGGGATGCGTACAATGAGCAGTTCTTC
TRBJ2-7,NA,TRBV18,NA,CASSHKDGPSYEQYF,TGTGCCAGCTCACACAAGGACGGACCCTCCTACGAGCAGTACTTC
TRBJ2-7,NA,TRBV6-5,TRBD1,CASSTGDRSYEQYF,TGTGCCAGCAGTACGGGGGACAGGTCCTACGAGCAGTACTTC
TRBJ1-4,NA,TRBV5-1,NA,CASSLVPTNEKLFF,TGCGCCAGCAGCTTGGTACCAACTAATGAAAAACTGTTTTTT
TRBJ2-5,once,TRBV11-2,NA,CASSLGQEGRETQYF,TGTGCCAGCAGCTTAGGACAGGAGGGGAGGGAGACCCAGTACTTC
TRBJ2-7,NA,TRBV5-1,TRBD2,CASSTGTSAPMGYF,TGCGCCAGCAGCACCGGGACTAGCGCTCCAATGGGGTACTTC
TRBJ2-7,NA,TRBV5-1,NA,CASSKVPDLSSYEQYF,TGCGCCAGCAGTAAAGTTCCGGACCTAAGCTCCTACGAGCAGTACTTC
TRBJ2-1,NA,TRBV7-9,NA,CASSLGGLWASSYNEQFF,TGTGCCAGCAGCTTAGGAGGTTTGTGGGCGAGCTCCTACAATGAGCAGTTCTTC
TRBJ2-7,NA,TRBV18,NA,CASSPGSNAEQYF,TGTGCCAGCTCACCAGGGAGTAATGCCGAGCAGTACTTC
TRBJ1-1,NA,TRBV5-6,NA,CASSLVWGEGTEAFF,TGTGCCAGCAGCTTGGTGTGGGGCGAAGGCACTGAAGCTTTCTTT
TRBJ2-7,once,TRBV10-3,TRBD1,CAISWTGNEQYF,TGTGCCATCAGTTGGACAGGGAACGAGCAGTACTTC
TRBJ2-2,NA,TRBV5-1,TRBD2,CASSLTSGRETGELFF,TGCGCCAGCAGCTTGACTAGCGGGAGAGAGACCGGGGAGCTGTTTTTT
TRBJ2-7,NA,TRBV5-1,TRBD2,CASSSSGAALYEQYF,TGCGCCAGCAGCTCTAGCGGAGCCGCCCTCTACGAGCAGTACTTC
TRBJ2-3,once,TRBV7-3,NA,CASSPPAGNTQYF,TGTGCCAGCAGCCCCCCCGCGGGGAATACGCAGTATTTT
TRBJ2-5,NA,TRBV19,TRBD2,CASSIPSGGLWGETQYF,TGTGCCAGTAGTATCCCTTCGGGGGGTCTTTGGGGTGAGACCCAGTACTTC
TRBJ2-1,NA,TRBV25-1,TRBD1,CASSEPRTGDNEQFF,TGTGCCAGCAGTGAACCTCGGACAGGGGACAATGAGCAGTTCTTC
TRBJ1-5,NA,TRBV10-3,TRBD1,CAISDPTGGSNQPQHF,TGTGCCATCAGTGACCCGACAGGGGGCAGCAATCAGCCCCAGCATTTT
TRBJ2-7,NA,TRBV7-9,NA,CASSQPLAASYEQYF,TGTGCCAGCAGCCAACCCCTGGCCGCGAGCTACGAGCAGTACTTC
TRBJ1-4,NA,TRBV10-3,NA,CAIRPDRNEKLFF,TGTGCCATCAGACCAGACAGAAATGAAAAACTGTTTTTT
TRBJ2-3,NA,TRBV18,NA,CASSPVSGTGTDTQYF,TGTGCCAGCTCACCTGTGTCTGGGACTGGCACAGATACGCAGTATTTT
TRBJ2-5,NA,TRBV18,NA,CASSLTRLTGKETQYF,TGTGCCAGCTCACTGACCCGGCTGACGGGAAAAGAGACCCAGTACTTC
TRBJ2-7,NA,TRBV28,NA,CASSSTGYRYEQYF,TGTGCCAGCAGTTCAACAGGCTACCGATACGAGCAGTACTTC
TRBJ2-1,NA,TRBV11-3,NA,CASSPSPLRNEQFF,TGTGCCAGCAGCCCCAGCCCCTTAAGGAATGAGCAGTTCTTC
TRBJ2-7,NA,TRBV4-3,NA,CASSRHMDSSYEQYF,TGCGCCAGCAGCCGACACATGGACAGCTCCTACGAGCAGTACTTC
TRBJ1-5,NA,TRBV19,NA,CASSLRGQPQHF,TGTGCCAGTAGTTTAAGAGGGCAGCCCCAGCATTTT
TRBJ1-2,NA,TRBV5-4,NA,CASSQKTSPYGYTF,TGTGCCAGCAGCCAGAAGACCAGCCCTTATGGCTACACCTTC
TRBJ2-7,NA,TRBV28,TRBD1,CASNPTGVNEQYF,TGTGCCAGCAACCCGACAGGGGTGAACGAGCAGTACTTC
TRBJ2-1,NA,TRBV10-3,TRBD1,CATTRDSSYNEQFF,TGTGCCACTACCCGGGACAGCTCCTACAATGAGCAGTTCTTC
TRBJ1-5,NA,TRBV28,NA,CASSSQGHREHQPQHF,TGTGCCAGCAGTTCGCAAGGTCACAGGGAGCATCAGCCCCAGCATTTT